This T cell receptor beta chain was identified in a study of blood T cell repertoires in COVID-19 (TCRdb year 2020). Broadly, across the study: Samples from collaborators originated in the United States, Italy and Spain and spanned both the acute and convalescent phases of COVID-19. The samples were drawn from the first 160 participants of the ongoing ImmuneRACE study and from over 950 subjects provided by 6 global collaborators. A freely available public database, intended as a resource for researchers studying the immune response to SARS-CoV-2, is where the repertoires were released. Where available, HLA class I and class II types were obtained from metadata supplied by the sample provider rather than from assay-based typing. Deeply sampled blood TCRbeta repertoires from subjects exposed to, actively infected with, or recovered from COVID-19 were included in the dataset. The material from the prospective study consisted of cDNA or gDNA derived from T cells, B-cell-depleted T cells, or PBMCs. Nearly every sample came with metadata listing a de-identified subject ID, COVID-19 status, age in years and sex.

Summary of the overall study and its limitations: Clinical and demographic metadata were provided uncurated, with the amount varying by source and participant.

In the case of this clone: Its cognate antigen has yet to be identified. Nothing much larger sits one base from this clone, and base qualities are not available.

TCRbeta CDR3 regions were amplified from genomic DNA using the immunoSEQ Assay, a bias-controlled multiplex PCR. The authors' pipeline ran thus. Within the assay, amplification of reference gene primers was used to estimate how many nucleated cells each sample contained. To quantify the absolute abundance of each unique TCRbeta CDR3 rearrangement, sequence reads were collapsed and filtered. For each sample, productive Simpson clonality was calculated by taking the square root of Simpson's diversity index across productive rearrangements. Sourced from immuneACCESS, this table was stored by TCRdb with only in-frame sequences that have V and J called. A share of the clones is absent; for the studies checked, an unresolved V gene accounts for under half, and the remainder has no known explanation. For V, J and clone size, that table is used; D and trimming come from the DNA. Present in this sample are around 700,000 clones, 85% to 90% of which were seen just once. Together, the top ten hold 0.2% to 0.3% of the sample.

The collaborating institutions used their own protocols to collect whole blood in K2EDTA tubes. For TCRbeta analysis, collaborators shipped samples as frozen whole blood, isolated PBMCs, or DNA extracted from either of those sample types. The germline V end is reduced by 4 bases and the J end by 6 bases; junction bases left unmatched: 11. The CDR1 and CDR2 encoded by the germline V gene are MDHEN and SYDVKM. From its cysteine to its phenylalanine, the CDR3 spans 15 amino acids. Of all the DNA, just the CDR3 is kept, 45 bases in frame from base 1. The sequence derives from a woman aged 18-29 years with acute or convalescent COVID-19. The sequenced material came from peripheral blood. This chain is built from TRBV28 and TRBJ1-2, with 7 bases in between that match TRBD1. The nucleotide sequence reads TGTGCCAGCAGTTCGATGAGGGGGCGGGATCATGGCTACACCTTC. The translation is CASSSMRGRDHGYTF.